The 27 T cell receptor beta chains reported below all come from one sample, sequenced in a study of T cell responses to AZD1222 COVID-19 vaccine. Here immunoSEQ multiplex PCR was the method, and the copy in TCRdb shows in-frame clones only, minus some. The sample carries around 85,000 clones, approximately 87% recorded once. The sequenced sample was peripheral blood, obtained 28 days after the second AZD1222 dose. Receptor source: an adult who received the AZD1222 COVID-19 vaccine.

The J gene is TRBJ2-5, the V gene TRBV28, with 10 bases matching TRBD2. The CDR3 runs to 20 residues. Germline V gives CDR1 MDHEN, CDR2 SYDVKM. J was trimmed by 7 bases and V by 7 bases; bases with no gene match: 27. CDR3 protein: CASIMRFGPSGGLLKRTQYF. The CDR3 bases are TGTGCCAGCATCATGCGGTTCGGGCCTAGCGGGGGCCTCCTCAAGAGGACCCAGTACTTC. The entire variable domain, with the rest obtained from reference TRBV28 and TRBJ2-5, is as follows: DVKVTQSSRYLVKRTGEKVFLECVQDMDHENMFWYRQDPGLGLRLIYFSYDVKMKEKGDIPEGYSVSREKKERFSLILESASTNQTSMYLCASIMRFGPSGGLLKRTQYFGPGTRLLVL.

The V and J genes are TRBV4-1 and TRBJ1-4; TRBD1 aligns across 10 bases. V lost 1 base to trimming and J lost 3 bases; unmatched junction nucleotides: 11. This CDR3 is 19 amino acids long. Per germline, CDR1 MGHRA and CDR2 YSYEKL. In DNA form, the CDR3 reads TGCGCCAGCAGCCAAGGGACAGGGGGTCTTTTTGGGGCTAATGAAAAACTGTTTTTT. This gives the protein CASSQGTGGLFGANEKLFF.

The V call is TRBV21-1, the J call TRBJ2-3. TRBV21-1 corresponds to a pseudogene. The CDR3 totals 14 residues. The CDR3 nucleotides read TGTGCCAGCAGCAAATTGGGTAGCACAGATACGCAGTATTTT. Translating gives CASSKLGSTDTQYF.

The V and J genes are TRBV3-1 (or the pseudogene TRBV3-2) and TRBJ1-1; tentative D call: TRBD1 (5 bases). There are 15 residues in the CDR3. CDR1 is LGHDT, CDR2 YNNKEL, per germline (reference sequence). V gave up 2 bases and J gave up 3 bases, with 13 bases separating them. The CDR3 spells CASSQPGRGDTEAFF. The CDR3 DNA follows: TGTGCCAGCAGCCAACCGGGACGGGGGGACACTGAAGCTTTCTTT.

The genes are TRBV18 and TRBJ1-2; D perhaps matches TRBD1 (5 bases). Deletions cut 0 bases from V and 5 bases from J, with 10 bases between. CDR1 is KGHSH, CDR2 LQKENI, per germline. The CDR3 totals 14 residues. CDR3 nucleotide sequence: TGTGCCAGCTCACCACCGGTGGGGGGTTATGGCTACACCTTC. This translates into CASSPPVGGYGYTF.

The chain joins TRBV6-5 to TRBJ1-4; D is unresolved. CDR1 is MNHEY and CDR2 is SVGAGI in the germline V gene. V was clipped by 0 bases and J by 8 bases, with 10 bases between them. CDR3 length: 14 amino acids. CDR3 region: CASSYSGKNEKLFF. CDR3 sequence (DNA): TGTGCCAGCAGTTACTCAGGGAAAAACGAAAAACTGTTTTTT.

The rearrangement joins TRBV19 to TRBJ1-6; 8 bases line up with TRBD1. The V and J ends lost 3 bases and 5 bases, in that order; junction bases with no gene match: 3. Germline V gives CDR1 LNHDA, CDR2 SQIVND (reference sequence). This CDR3 region has 15 residues. CDR3 nucleotides: TGTGCCAGTAGTATGACAGGGGTGAATAATTCACCCCTCCACTTT. It is translated as CASSMTGVNNSPLHF.

The chain joins TRBV30 to TRBJ2-7; D may be TRBD1 (8 bases). CDR1 is GTSNPN, CDR2 SVGIG, per germline (reference sequence). The CDR3 is made up of 14 amino acids. The germline V and J ends were trimmed by 0 bases and 2 bases, with 11 bases remaining between them. This CDR3 is CAWSVQGGTYEQYF. CDR3 DNA sequence: TGTGCCTGGAGTGTACAGGGGGGGACCTACGAGCAGTACTTC. The full variable domain, its missing parts supplied by reference TRBV30 and TRBJ2-7, is SQTIHQWPATLVQPVGSPLSLECTVEGTSNPNLYWYRQAAGRGLQLLFYSVGIGQISSEVPQNLSASRPQDRQFILSSKKLLLSDSGFYLCAWSVQGGTYEQYFGPGTRLTVT.

The rearrangement joins TRBV7-2 to TRBJ2-7; 13 bases are a match to TRBD2. This CDR3 is 18 amino acids long. Trimming removed 5 bases from V and 3 bases from J; junction bases left unmatched: 13. The V gene's germline CDR1 is SGHTA and CDR2 FQGNSA. CDR3 in amino acids: CASSTPQGLAGILYEQYF. As DNA, the CDR3 is TGTGCCAGCAGCACCCCACAGGGACTAGCGGGGATCCTCTACGAGCAGTACTTC.

The V call is TRBV21-1, the J call TRBJ2-7. TRBV21-1 constitutes a pseudogene. CDR3 size: 13 residues. The CDR3 region has the DNA TGTGCCAGCAGCCCCCCGACGGTGGGCGAGCAGTACTTC. Protein product: CASSPPTVGEQYF.

This clone was counted only a few times. The CDR3 region is CASSSGRNTQYF. As DNA, the CDR3 is TGTGCCAGCAGCTCGGGGAGGAATACGCAGTATTTT. The chain has TRBV12-3 or TRBV12-4 and TRBJ2-3; tentative D call: TRBD2 (6 bases). The CDR3 extends over 12 amino acids. Between the trimmed V and J ends, which lost 6 bases and 7 bases, there was a span of 11 bases.

In its sample, this clone was seen a few times. The rearrangement joins TRBV7-2 to TRBJ2-1, with 15 bases aligning to TRBD2. This CDR3 comprises 17 residues. V shed 0 bases and J 4 bases; nucleotides not matched to a gene: 1. The germline V gene has CDR1 SGHTA and CDR2 FQGNSA. CDR3 protein: CASSLAGTSGGYNEQFF. The CDR3 DNA reads TGTGCCAGCAGCTTAGCTGGGACTAGCGGGGGGTACAATGAGCAGTTCTTC.

The CDR3 spells CASSLGTGLRAEAFF. CDR3 bases: TGTGCCAGCAGCTTGGGGACGGGTCTCAGGGCTGAAGCTTTCTTT. The chain is built from TRBV5-4 and TRBJ1-1, with TRBD1 as a possible D gene (5 bases). Germline assignment: CDR1 SGHNT and CDR2 YYREEE (reference sequence). Trimming took 0 bases from V and 6 from J, leaving 15 bases between them. The length of the CDR3 is 15 residues.

The chain carries TRBV5-1 and TRBJ2-7; possible D gene TRBD2, 6 bases. This CDR3 contains 14 residues. V shed 2 bases and J shed 6 bases, with 15 bases lying between them. Germline V gene lookup returns CDR1 SGHRS and CDR2 YFSETQ. The DNA for the CDR3 is TGCGCCAGCAGCTTAGAGGGGAGGAAGCTCGAGCAGTACTTC. Translated, it gives CASSLEGRKLEQYF.

The chain has TRBV4-1 and TRBJ1-6, with D tentatively TRBD1 (6 bases). Trimming took off 5 bases at V and 6 bases at J, with 17 bases between the two ends. The germline V gene has CDR1 MGHRA and CDR2 YSYEKL. The CDR3 covers 16 residues. In nucleotides, the CDR3 is TGCGCCAGCAGCACCCCGGGCAGGGGCATTAATTCACCCCTCCACTTT. Residues: CASSTPGRGINSPLHF.

The V gene is TRBV7-8, the J gene TRBJ2-1; possibly TRBD2 for D (7 bases). Germline lookup yields CDR1 SGHVS and CDR2 FQNEAQ. The CDR3 extends over 14 amino acids. The V end lost 6 bases, the J end lost 4 bases, and 13 bases lay between the germline ends. CDR3 protein: CASSSGGLYNEQFF. CDR3 DNA: TGTGCCAGCAGTTCCGGGGGGCTATACAATGAGCAGTTCTTC.

The rearrangement links TRBV5-6 to TRBJ2-7; the D call may be TRBD1 or TRBD2 (5 bases each). V was pared by 3 bases and J by 3 bases, with 22 bases between. From germline, CDR1 is SGHDT and CDR2 YYEEEE. The CDR3 runs to 17 residues. CDR3 sequence: CASSSSRGHLHRYEQYF. The CDR3 region has the DNA TGTGCCAGCAGCTCCAGTCGGGGCCACCTGCACCGCTACGAGCAGTACTTC.

This sequence joins TRBV3-1 (or the pseudogene TRBV3-2) and TRBJ1-5; no reliable D call. V dropped 4 bases and J dropped 9 bases, with 13 bases sitting between them. This CDR3 has 13 residues. Germline CDR1 reads LGHDT; CDR2 reads YNNKEL (reference sequence). CDR3: CASSLDSSGPQHF. The CDR3 nucleotides are TGTGCCAGCAGCCTTGACTCCTCCGGGCCCCAGCATTTT.

This clone is a singleton in its sample. The V and J genes are TRBV19 and TRBJ1-2; a weak D match, TRBD1 (6 bases). The V and J ends lost 7 bases and 4 bases respectively, with 22 bases between them. The germline CDR1 and CDR2 sequences are LNHDA and SQIVND (reference sequence). The CDR3 covers 16 residues. This CDR3 reads CASKQAGALSSYGYTF. As DNA, the CDR3 is TGTGCCAGTAAGCAGGCAGGGGCTTTATCGAGCTATGGCTACACCTTC.

V usage is TRBV9 and J usage is TRBJ2-3; 15 nucleotides match TRBD2. The germline CDR1 and CDR2 sequences are SGDLS and YYNGEE. J lost 8 bases, V lost 3 bases, and 7 bases had no gene match. The CDR3 loop spans 16 amino acids. The CDR3 DNA reads TGTGCCAGCAGCGCCCGGGGACTAGCGGGGGGAGCTACGCAGTATTTT. Its translation: CASSARGLAGGATQYF.

V and J are TRBV5-1 and TRBJ2-2; D might be TRBD2 (6 bases). V was clipped by 2 bases and J by 7 bases, with 15 bases between them. This CDR3 spans 15 amino acids. Germline assignment: CDR1 SGHRS and CDR2 YFSETQ. In DNA, the CDR3 is TGCGCCAGCAGCTTAACCGGGACTCCATTCGGGGAGCTGTTTTTT. Amino acids: CASSLTGTPFGELFF.

V usage is TRBV5-1 and J usage is TRBJ2-3; TRBD2 matches at 8 bases. Germline V CDR1 and CDR2: SGHRS, YFSETQ. CDR3 size: 17 residues. The trim removed 7 bases at V and 2 bases at J, leaving 15 bases unmatched. CDR3 nucleotide sequence: TGCGCCAGCGGCCCACTCCCGCGGGGGGATCCCACAGATACGCAGTATTTT. As protein: CASGPLPRGDPTDTQYF. Using reference TRBV5-1 and TRBJ2-3 for the parts outside the CDR3, the full variable domain is KAGVTQTPRYLIKTRGQQVTLSCSPISGHRSVSWYQQTPGQGLQFLFEYFSETQRNKGNFPGRFSGRQFSNSRSEMNVSTLELGDSALYLCASGPLPRGDPTDTQYFGPGTRLTVL.

V gene TRBV28 combines with J gene TRBJ1-1; the D is unclear. Germline CDR1 MDHEN, CDR2 SYDVKM. V was clipped by 6 bases and J by 1 base, with 6 bases between them. This CDR3 has 12 residues. The CDR3 loop reads CASRSQNTEAFF. As DNA, the CDR3 is TGTGCCAGCAGGAGCCAGAACACTGAAGCTTTCTTT.

The V gene is TRBV5-1, the J gene TRBJ1-1, with TRBD1 as a possible D gene (5 bases). V lost 5 bases and J 6 bases, leaving 8 bases between the germline ends. The CDR3 is made up of 11 amino acids. The germline V gene has CDR1 SGHRS and CDR2 YFSETQ. CDR3 loop: CASRGEAEAFF. The CDR3 DNA is TGCGCCAGCAGAGGGGAGGCTGAAGCTTTCTTT.

The genes are TRBV15 and TRBJ1-4, with a weak D call TRBD1 (5 bases). Trimming stripped 7 bases from V and 8 bases from J, with 17 bases between. This CDR3 contains 14 residues. Germline CDR1 and CDR2: LNHNV and YYDKDF (reference sequence). The CDR3 loop reads CATTNGEGREKLFF. The CDR3 DNA reads TGTGCCACCACCAACGGGGAGGGGCGGGAAAAACTGTTTTTT.

J is TRBJ1-5 and V is TRBV12-3 or TRBV12-4; a weak D match, TRBD1 (6 bases). The CDR3 runs 13 residues. Trimming cost V 5 bases and J 7 bases, with 12 bases left between them. CDR3 nucleotide sequence: TGTGCCAGCAGTCCCGGGGGCCGGCAGCCCCAGCATTTT. Protein sequence: CASSPGGRQPQHF.

The chain uses TRBV28 and TRBJ2-4, with TRBD1 matching over 10 bases. V trimming: 6 bases; J trimming: 7 bases; junction bases outside the gene matches: 6. Per the germline V gene, CDR1 is MDHEN and CDR2 is SYDVKM. The length of the CDR3 is 14 residues. The CDR3 nucleotides read TGTGCCAGCAGCCTTCTGGACAGGGGGAACATTCAGTACTTC. This translates into CASSLLDRGNIQYF.